These 30 T cell receptor beta chains originate from one sample sequenced in a study of Ad26.COV2.S vaccination and SARS-CoV-2 variants. Treatment meaning: about 20 received Ad26.COV2.S at low or high dose, single or two shots; roughly five received placebo; per-sample allocation not given. The investigators took samples on day 63 after the first vaccine or placebo injection. TCRdb keeps only in-frame clones here, not all; method: immunoSEQ multiplex PCR. The sample contains under 400,000 clones, 87% of which appear only once. Sequenced here: peripheral blood, sampled in a trial of Ad26.COV2.S vaccine versus placebo. These receptor sequences come from a person aged 18-65 years who received the Ad26.COV2.S COVID-19 vaccine or a placebo.

The rearrangement joins TRBV30 to TRBJ2-3; 8 bases fit TRBD1. Germline values: CDR1 GTSNPN, CDR2 SVGIG (reference sequence). The ends lost 3 bases at V and 4 bases at J; junction bases unmatched: 3. This CDR3 spans 13 amino acids. Here the CDR3 reads CAWRGTGADTQYF. The CDR3 DNA follows: TGTGCCTGGAGGGGGACAGGAGCAGATACGCAGTATTTT. Together with reference TRBV30 and TRBJ2-3, the CDR3 gives the full variable domain: SQTIHQWPATLVQPVGSPLSLECTVEGTSNPNLYWYRQAAGRGLQLLFYSVGIGQISSEVPQNLSASRPQDRQFILSSKKLLLSDSGFYLCAWRGTGADTQYFGPGTRLTVL.

The V gene is TRBV3-1 (or the pseudogene TRBV3-2), the J gene TRBJ1-6, with a possible D match to TRBD1 (6 bases). The CDR3 covers 14 residues. Germline CDR1 reads LGHDT; CDR2 reads YNNKEL (reference sequence). Trimming took 7 bases from V and 7 from J, leaving 14 bases between them. CDR3 DNA sequence: TGTGCCAGCACCCGGACAGCGAGAAATTCACCCCTCCACTTT. Its translation: CASTRTARNSPLHF.

V usage is TRBV29-1 and J usage is TRBJ1-2, with D unclear. This CDR3 has 11 amino acids. Deletions cut 5 bases from V and 6 bases from J, with 10 bases between. CDR1 is SQVTM, CDR2 ANQGSEA, per germline. The chain's CDR3 is CSVHPLDGYTF. CDR3 bases: TGCAGCGTTCATCCCTTGGATGGCTACACCTTC. The full variable domain, completed using reference TRBV29-1 and TRBJ1-2, is SAVISQKPSRDICQRGTSLTIQCQVDSQVTMMFWYRQQPGQSLTLIATANQGSEATYESGFVIDKFPISRPNLTFSTLTVSNMSPEDSSIYLCSVHPLDGYTFGSGTRLTVV.

The chain combines TRBV11-1 with TRBJ2-7; D is ambiguous. The V and J ends lost 1 base and 4 bases respectively, with 8 bases between them. The length of the CDR3 is 13 residues. Germline lookup yields CDR1 SGHAT and CDR2 FQDESV (reference sequence). The DNA for the CDR3 is TGTGCCAGCAGCTTAGGACCGACTTACGAGCAGTACTTC. This gives the protein CASSLGPTYEQYF.

This chain uses TRBV27 with TRBJ1-2, with D perhaps matching TRBD1 (5 bases). Germline-derived CDR1 and CDR2 are MNHEY and SMNVEV (reference sequence). The germline V and J ends were trimmed by 2 bases and 6 bases, with 16 bases remaining between them. The CDR3 runs 15 residues. This CDR3 reads CASSLGFSGDDGYTF. DNA for the CDR3: TGTGCCAGCAGTTTAGGATTCTCTGGGGACGATGGCTACACCTTC.

This chain uses TRBV19 with TRBJ1-5; D is ambiguous. The CDR3 loop spans 12 amino acids. Trimming left V 3 bases short and J 11 bases short, with 11 bases between. The germline gives CDR1 LNHDA, CDR2 SQIVND (reference sequence). CDR3 protein: CASSIMGQAQHF. CDR3 nucleotide sequence: TGTGCCAGTAGTATTATGGGCCAGGCCCAGCATTTT.

The gene calls are TRBV7-2 and TRBJ1-2; TRBD1 matches 7 bases. The V gene end was trimmed by 7 bases and the J gene end by 0 bases; junction bases not matched to a gene: 11. The germline gives CDR1 SGHTA, CDR2 FQGNSA. CDR3 size: 16 residues. Here the CDR3 DNA reads TGTGCCAGCATCACCCAACAGGGGTACCCTAACTATGGCTACACCTTC. As protein: CASITQQGYPNYGYTF.

This clone was seen just once. The chain carries TRBV27 and TRBJ1-6; D uncertain. Germline lookup yields CDR1 MNHEY and CDR2 SMNVEV (reference sequence). Trimming left V 4 bases short and J 10 bases short, with 20 bases between. The CDR3 runs 16 residues. In DNA form, the CDR3 reads TGTGCCAGCAGTTCAAAGCCTGCCCCATCCAGGTCACCCCTCCACTTT. It encodes CASSSKPAPSRSPLHF.

Points on this clone: One end of the junction does not line up with germline, which may come from a read error. This sequence joins TRBV7-7 and TRBJ2-7; tentative D call: TRBD1 (6 bases). CDR1 and CDR2 (germline): SSHAT, FNYEAQ (reference sequence). The CDR3 totals 14 residues. The CDR3 nucleotides are TGTGCTAGCAGCTTAGGGGCAGGGGACTACGAGCAGTACTTC. Translating gives CASSLGAGDYEQYF.

The chain joins TRBV5-1 to TRBJ2-6; D is ambiguous. Germline CDR1 reads SGHRS; CDR2 reads YFSETQ. Trimming cost V 0 bases and J 1 base, with 5 bases left between them. This CDR3 has 15 amino acids. The CDR3 sequence is CASSLEGSGANVLTF. CDR3 nucleotides: TGCGCCAGCAGCTTGGAAGGATCTGGGGCCAACGTCCTGACTTTC.

The CDR3 region is CASSEGQGSNQPQHF. The CDR3 DNA sequence: TGTGCCAGCAGTGAAGGACAGGGTAGCAATCAGCCCCAGCATTTT. This rearrangement joins TRBV6-1 to TRBJ1-5, with 7 bases identical to TRBD1. The junction had 0 bases not matched to a gene; V was cut back by 1 base and J by 0 bases. The CDR3 is 15 residues long. The V gene's germline CDR1 is MNHNS and CDR2 SASEGT.

The chain joins TRBV7-2 to TRBJ2-3, with D maybe TRBD1 (5 bases). CDR3 length equals 16 residues. V lost 5 bases to trimming and J lost 3 bases, with 18 bases between them. Germline-derived CDR1 and CDR2 are SGHTA and FQGNSA. CDR3 DNA: TGTGCCAGCAGCCTACCAGGTGGGCAGGGTACAGATACGCAGTATTTT. As protein: CASSLPGGQGTDTQYF.

The genes are TRBV4-1 and TRBJ2-5, with a possible D match to TRBD2 (5 bases). Germline values: CDR1 MGHRA, CDR2 YSYEKL. The germline V and J ends were trimmed by 0 bases and 7 bases, with 12 bases remaining between them. This CDR3 is built from 14 residues. CDR3 DNA sequence: TGCGCCAGCAGCCAAGACCAGGTCGGAGGGACCCAGTACTTC. Residues: CASSQDQVGGTQYF.

J is TRBJ1-1 and V is TRBV5-1, with TRBD1 identical over 7 bases. Trimming removed 3 bases from V and 7 bases from J; junction bases left unmatched: 12. The CDR3 length is 15 residues. Germline V gene sequence: CDR1 SGHRS, CDR2 YFSETQ. CDR3 DNA sequence: TGCGCCAGCAGCTGGGAGGGACAGATTAATCTTGAAGCTTTCTTT. This encodes CASSWEGQINLEAFF.

The CDR3 sequence is CASSQKGSLAYEQYF. CDR3 DNA sequence: TGTGCCAGCAGCCAAAAGGGCTCTCTCGCCTACGAGCAGTACTTC. This rearrangement joins TRBV3-1 (or the pseudogene TRBV3-2) to TRBJ2-7; D is undetermined. The CDR3 is 15 amino acids. V lost 2 bases and J lost 2, with 13 bases in between. Per the germline V gene, CDR1 is LGHDT and CDR2 is YNNKEL (reference sequence).

The V and J genes are TRBV12-5 and TRBJ2-7; 9 bases match TRBD1. Germline CDR1 and CDR2: LGHNT and FRNRAP. With 5 bases clipped from V and 4 bases from J, the junction kept 6 bases outside the gene matches. CDR3 length: 14 amino acids. In DNA form, the CDR3 reads TGTGCTAGTGGTGTCGGGACAGGGCCTTACGAGCAGTACTTC. This gives the protein CASGVGTGPYEQYF.

This chain connects TRBV4-3 to TRBJ1-2; no definite D call. CDR3 length equals 14 residues. Germline V gene lookup returns CDR1 LGHNA and CDR2 YSLEER. V shed 4 bases and J shed 2 bases, with 11 bases lying between them. The DNA for the CDR3 is TGCGCCAGCAGCCCCGACGGGAGGAACTATGGCTACACCTTC. Translating gives CASSPDGRNYGYTF.

The chain carries TRBV7-6 and TRBJ2-5, with D possibly matching TRBD1 (5 bases). In germline, CDR1 is SGHVS, CDR2 FNYEAQ. The CDR3 has 15 amino acids. V was trimmed by 5 bases and J by 4 bases, leaving 17 bases between them. The CDR3 region has the DNA TGTGCCAGCAGCGACCAGGGCACGAAGGGAGAGACCCAGTACTTC. Residues: CASSDQGTKGETQYF.

This clone has a single count. This sequence joins TRBV3-1 (or the pseudogene TRBV3-2) and TRBJ1-2; a possible D gene is TRBD1 (5 bases). The V end lost 2 bases, the J end lost 4 bases, and 8 bases lay between the germline ends. This CDR3 contains 13 residues. Per germline, CDR1 LGHDT and CDR2 YNNKEL (reference sequence). The CDR3 is CASSQTGFYGYTF. In nucleotides, the CDR3 is TGTGCCAGCAGCCAAACAGGATTCTATGGCTACACCTTC.

The chain has TRBV7-9 and TRBJ2-5; 9 bases agree with TRBD2. This CDR3 is built from 15 residues. J was trimmed by 4 bases and V by 5 bases; bases with no gene match: 8. Per germline, CDR1 SEHNR and CDR2 FQNEAQ (reference sequence). In nucleotides, the CDR3 is TGTGCCAGCAGCCCCTCCCTAGCGGGGACAGAGACCCAGTACTTC. It codes for CASSPSLAGTETQYF.

The chain joins TRBV7-2 to TRBJ1-1, with D possibly being TRBD1 (6 bases). V dropped 5 bases and J dropped 4 bases, with 14 bases sitting between them. The length of the CDR3 is 14 residues. Germline CDR1 reads SGHTA; CDR2 reads FQGNSA. The CDR3 region is CASSPRPGATEAFF. In DNA, the CDR3 is TGTGCCAGCAGCCCCCGCCCAGGGGCCACTGAAGCTTTCTTT.

The chain has TRBV7-9 and TRBJ1-2; unclear D gene. The CDR3 runs to 11 residues. Trimming pared 3 bases from V and 4 bases from J, leaving 3 bases between. CDR1 and CDR2 (germline): SEHNR, FQNEAQ (reference sequence). The CDR3 DNA sequence: TGTGCCAGCAGCTTCGGCTATGGCTACACCTTC. Its protein product is CASSFGYGYTF.

This clone occurred a few times. V usage is TRBV6-2 or TRBV6-3 and J usage is TRBJ2-7; 9 nucleotides line up with TRBD1. This CDR3 has 15 amino acids. Germline-derived CDR1 and CDR2 are MNHEY and SVGEGT. The J segment lost 2 bases and the V segment lost 2 bases, leaving 4 bases of the junction unmatched. The CDR3 region is CASSYAGTGTYEQYF. CDR3 nucleotide sequence: TGTGCCAGCAGTTACGCCGGGACAGGGACCTACGAGCAGTACTTC.

V gene TRBV6-5 combines with J gene TRBJ2-7; weak D call: TRBD1 (6 bases). The CDR3 has 14 residues. Deletions cut 3 bases from V and 3 bases from J, with 12 bases between. CDR1 is MNHEY and CDR2 is SVGAGI in the germline V gene. CDR3 nucleotide sequence: TGTGCCAGCAGTTATTTTGGACAGAACTACGAGCAGTACTTC. It is translated as CASSYFGQNYEQYF.

The rearrangement uses TRBV6-5 and TRBJ2-7; D is possibly TRBD1 (5 bases). Trimming pared 2 bases from V and 3 bases from J, leaving 11 bases between. The CDR3 is made up of 14 amino acids. Looked up from germline, CDR1 is MNHEY and CDR2 is SVGAGI. CDR3 DNA: TGTGCCAGCAGTTACGGGGCAGAGAACTACGAGCAGTACTTC. Translated, it gives CASSYGAENYEQYF.

This chain connects TRBV6-6 to TRBJ2-3, with 8 positions matching TRBD2. CDR1 and CDR2 (germline): MNHNY, SVGAGI (reference sequence). J lost 2 bases, V lost 5 bases, and 12 bases had no gene match. There are 17 residues in the CDR3. The CDR3 nucleotides read TGTGCCAGCAGTCCCTGGACTAGCATACCGAACACAGATACGCAGTATTTT. It encodes CASSPWTSIPNTDTQYF.

The chain has TRBV4-2 and TRBJ2-5; D uncertain. Per the germline V gene, CDR1 is LGHNA and CDR2 is YNFKEQ. Trimming removed 0 bases from V and 5 bases from J, with 4 bases in between. CDR3 length: 12 residues. The CDR3 DNA sequence: TGTGCCAGCAGCCAAGAGGGGGAGACCCAGTACTTC. Its protein product is CASSQEGETQYF.

This clone was counted only a few times. The chain recombines TRBV6-5 with TRBJ2-7, with 8 bases lining up with TRBD2. The CDR3 is 15 residues long. Trimming removed 2 bases from V and 0 bases from J; junction bases left unmatched: 3. Germline assignment: CDR1 MNHEY and CDR2 SVGAGI. CDR3 in amino acids: CASSYIAGSSYEQYF. CDR3 DNA: TGTGCCAGCAGTTACATAGCGGGGAGCTCCTACGAGCAGTACTTC.

A remark on this clone: This CDR3 is also generated by other DNA sequences in the sample. The CDR3 bases are TGCAGCGTTGACGGGGGGAACTATGGCTACACCTTC. This sequence encodes CSVDGGNYGYTF. The genes are TRBV29-1 and TRBJ1-2, with D possibly matching TRBD1 (5 bases). CDR3 length: 12 residues. The germline V gene has CDR1 SQVTM and CDR2 ANQGSEA. V dropped 3 bases and J dropped 2 bases, with 7 bases sitting between them.

The chain has TRBV4-2 and TRBJ2-5; 12 bases align to TRBD2. From germline, CDR1 is LGHNA and CDR2 YNFKEQ. The CDR3 is 16 amino acids. V shed 4 bases and J 2 bases; nucleotides not matched to a gene: 5. The CDR3 loop is CASSLTSGGRQETQYF. The CDR3 nucleotides read TGTGCCAGCAGCCTGACTAGCGGGGGCCGACAAGAGACCCAGTACTTC.